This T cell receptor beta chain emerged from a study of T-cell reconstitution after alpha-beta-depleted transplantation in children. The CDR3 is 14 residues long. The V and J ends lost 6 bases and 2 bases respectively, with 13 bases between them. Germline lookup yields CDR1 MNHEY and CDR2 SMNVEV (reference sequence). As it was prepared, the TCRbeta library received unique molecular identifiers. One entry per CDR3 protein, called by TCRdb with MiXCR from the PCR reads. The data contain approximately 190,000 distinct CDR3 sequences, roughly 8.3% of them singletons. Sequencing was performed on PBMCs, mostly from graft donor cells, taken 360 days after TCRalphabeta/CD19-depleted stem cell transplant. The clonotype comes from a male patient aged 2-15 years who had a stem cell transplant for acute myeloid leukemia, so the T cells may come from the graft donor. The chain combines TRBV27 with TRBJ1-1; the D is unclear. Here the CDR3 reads CASSQEGGNTEAFF. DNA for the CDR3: TGTGCCAGCAGCCAAGAGGGTGGCAACACTGAAGCTTTCTTT.